What follows describes a single T cell receptor beta chain. This entry comes from a study of T cell responses to AZD1222 COVID-19 vaccine. Measured with immunoSEQ multiplex PCR; TCRdb has only the in-frame clones, and not every one. Seen here are 45,000 to 55,000 clones, approximately 79% observed once, and the top ten hold around 20%. Material: peripheral blood, obtained on day 0 of MenACWY control vaccination. This TCR was recovered from an adult in good health.

The CDR3 sequence: CSVESTSEGRAGELFF. The DNA for the CDR3 is TGCAGCGTTGAATCCACGTCGGAGGGCCGGGCCGGGGAGCTGTTTTTT. The chain recombines TRBV29-1 with TRBJ2-2; TRBD2 might be the D (6 bases). The CDR3 totals 16 residues. CDR1 and CDR2 (germline): SQVTM, ANQGSEA. V lost 2 bases to trimming and J lost 6 bases, with 19 bases between them.